These 11 T cell receptor beta chains originate from one sample sequenced in a study of human T cells and chemical hapten exposure. Time point defined: patch test 2, 6 weeks after DPC sensitization. Treatment in this sample: therapeutic diphenylcyclopropenone sensitization with weekly scalp DPC. TCRdb itself ran the RACE reads through MiXCR, one entry per CDR3 protein. In the table there are approximately 120,000 distinct CDR3 sequences, 9% to 9.5% of which are singletons. Here the sequenced sample was whole blood, taken in connection with sensitization to the hapten diphenylcyclopropenone (DPC). All receptors come from a woman aged 35 to 49 with alopecia areata. Some clones in this sample may be carry-over from other donors' samples.

The sample holds a few counts of this clonotype. The chain joins TRBV4-1 to TRBJ2-7; no firm D call. The CDR3 is made up of 15 amino acids. Deletions cut 1 base from V and 3 bases from J, with 13 bases between. CDR1 is MGHRA, CDR2 YSYEKL, per germline. CDR3 amino acids: CASSQVSLKGYEQYF. The CDR3 DNA reads as TGCGCCAGCAGCCAAGTATCCTTAAAGGGCTACGAGCAGTACTTC.

This clonotype has just a few counts. The V and J genes are TRBV10-3 and TRBJ2-7; D gene uncertain. The CDR3 contains 11 residues. Trimming shortened V by 11 bases and J by 2 bases, and 10 bases separated the two germline ends. CDR1 and CDR2 from the germline V gene are ENHRY and SYGVKD. The CDR3 sequence is CAVATPYEQYF. Written as DNA, the CDR3 is TGTGCCGTGGCAACGCCCTACGAGCAGTACTTC.

The rearrangement joins TRBV14 to TRBJ1-3; D gene unclear. Germline values: CDR1 SGHDN, CDR2 FVKESK. With 5 bases removed from V and 0 bases from J, the gap between germline ends came to 17 bases. CDR3 size: 17 residues. CDR3 protein: CASSTTRGRVSGNTIYF. For the CDR3, the DNA is TGTGCCAGCAGCACAACTCGAGGACGGGTCTCTGGAAACACCATATATTTT. The whole variable domain, filled in from reference TRBV14 and TRBJ1-3, reads EAGVTQFPSHSVIEKGQTVTLRCDPISGHDNLYWYRRVMGKEIKFLLHFVKESKQDESGMPNNRFLAERTGGTYSTLKVQPAELEDSGVYFCASSTTRGRVSGNTIYFGEGSWLTVV.

Here the CDR3 reads CASSTGPINEKLFF. The CDR3 DNA sequence: TGTGCCAGCAGCACAGGGCCCATTAATGAAAAACTGTTTTTT. The chain joins TRBV7-2 to TRBJ1-4; TRBD1 is a possible D gene (6 bases). The CDR3 is 14 amino acids. The V end lost 5 bases, the J end lost 4 bases, and 11 bases lay between the germline ends. Germline lookup yields CDR1 SGHTA and CDR2 FQGNSA.

Many counts were recorded for this clonotype. V is TRBV18 and J is TRBJ2-5; D call uncertain. The V gene lost 2 bases and the J gene lost 3 bases, with 7 bases spanning the gap. Germline loops: CDR1 KGHSH, CDR2 LQKENI. This CDR3 comprises 13 residues. The CDR3 region is CASSPDREETQYF. CDR3 DNA: TGTGCCAGCTCACCAGACCGAGAAGAGACCCAGTACTTC.

This clonotype came up many times. The chain employs TRBV4-1 and TRBJ1-4, with TRBD1 matching 8 bases. Germline V gene sequence: CDR1 MGHRA, CDR2 YSYEKL. With V trimmed by 4 bases and J by 5 bases, 9 bases remained unmatched. The CDR3 totals 16 residues. Here the CDR3 reads CASSPGPGQENEKLFF. The CDR3 nucleotides are TGCGCCAGCAGCCCCGGACCGGGACAGGAGAATGAAAAACTGTTTTTT.

At least ten counts were recorded for this clonotype. The J gene is TRBJ2-1, the V gene TRBV6-2 or TRBV6-3; 10 bases align to TRBD2. The CDR3 covers 19 residues. Unmatched junction bases numbered 19, after V lost 4 bases and J lost 7 bases. CDR1 and CDR2 (germline): MNHEY, SVGEGT. The CDR3 loop reads CASSSPISERGGRLNEQFF. Here the CDR3 DNA reads TGTGCCAGCAGTTCCCCGATTAGTGAGCGGGGGGGCCGGTTAAATGAGCAGTTCTTC.

The chain employs TRBV29-1 and TRBJ1-1, with 9 bases matching TRBD1. This CDR3 contains 13 residues. Germline V gene sequence: CDR1 SQVTM, CDR2 ANQGSEA. Trimming cost V 7 bases and J 5 bases; bases outside gene matches: 8. As DNA, the CDR3 is TGCAGCGCCCGACAGGGGGGAGGGACTGAAGCTTTCTTT. Its translation: CSARQGGGTEAFF.

In this sample, this clonotype turned up many times. The chain couples TRBV2 to TRBJ1-5; the match to TRBD1 covers 9 bases. Looked up from germline, CDR1 is SNHLY and CDR2 is FYNNEI. The junction had 8 bases not matched to a gene; V was cut back by 3 bases and J by 2 bases. CDR3 length equals 17 residues. The CDR3 loop is CASSEGGTGRRNQPQHF. CDR3 in DNA: TGTGCCAGCAGTGAGGGCGGGACAGGGAGGCGCAATCAGCCCCAGCATTTT.

This clonotype was observed a handful of times. V gene TRBV11-2 combines with J gene TRBJ1-2, with D maybe TRBD1 (5 bases). V was pared by 0 bases and J by 8 bases, with 13 bases between. The CDR3 totals 14 residues. Germline values: CDR1 SGHAT, CDR2 FQNNGV. The CDR3 is CASSLESGVGGYTF. The CDR3 DNA is TGTGCCAGCAGCTTAGAGTCGGGGGTAGGAGGCTACACCTTC.

This clonotype was recorded at least ten times. This chain joins TRBV20-1 and TRBJ2-3, with 10 positions matching TRBD2. This CDR3 has 17 residues. CDR1 is DFQATT and CDR2 is SNEGSKA in the germline V gene (reference sequence). The CDR3 loop reads CSSGGGMTSGFTDTQYF. The CDR3 DNA follows: TGCAGCTCTGGGGGGGGTATGACTAGCGGGTTCACAGATACGCAGTATTTT.